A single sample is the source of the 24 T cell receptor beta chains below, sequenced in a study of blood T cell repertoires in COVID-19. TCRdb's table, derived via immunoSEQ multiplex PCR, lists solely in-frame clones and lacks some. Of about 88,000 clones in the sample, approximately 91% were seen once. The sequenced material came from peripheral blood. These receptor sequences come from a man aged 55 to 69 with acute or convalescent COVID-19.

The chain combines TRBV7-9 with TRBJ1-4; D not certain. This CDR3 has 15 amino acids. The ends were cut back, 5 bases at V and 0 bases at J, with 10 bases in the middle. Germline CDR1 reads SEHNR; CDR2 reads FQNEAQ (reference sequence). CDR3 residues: CASSPKLATNEKLFF. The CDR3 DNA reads TGTGCCAGCAGCCCGAAGTTAGCAACTAATGAAAAACTGTTTTTT.

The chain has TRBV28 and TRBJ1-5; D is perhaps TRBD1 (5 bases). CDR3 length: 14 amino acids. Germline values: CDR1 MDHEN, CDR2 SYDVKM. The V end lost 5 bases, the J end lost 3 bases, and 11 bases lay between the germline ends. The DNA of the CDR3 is TGTGCCAGCAGTCAAGACAGTTACAATCAGCCCCAGCATTTT. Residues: CASSQDSYNQPQHF.

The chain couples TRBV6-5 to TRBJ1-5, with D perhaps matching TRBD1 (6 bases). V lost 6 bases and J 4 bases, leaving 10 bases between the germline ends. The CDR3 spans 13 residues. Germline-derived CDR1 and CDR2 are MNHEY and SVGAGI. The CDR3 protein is CASSGQSNQPQHF. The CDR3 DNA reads TGTGCCAGCAGCGGACAGAGTAATCAGCCCCAGCATTTT.

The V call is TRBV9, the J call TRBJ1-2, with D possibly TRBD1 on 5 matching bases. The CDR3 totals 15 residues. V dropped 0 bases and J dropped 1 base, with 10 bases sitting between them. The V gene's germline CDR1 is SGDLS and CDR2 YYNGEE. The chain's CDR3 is CASSVGPQVNYGYTF. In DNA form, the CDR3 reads TGTGCCAGCAGCGTAGGACCACAGGTTAACTATGGCTACACCTTC. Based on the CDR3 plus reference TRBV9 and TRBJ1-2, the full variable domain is DSGVTQTPKHLITATGQRVTLRCSPRSGDLSVYWYQQSLDQGLQFLIQYYNGEERAKGNILERFSAQQFPDLHSELNLSSLELGDSALYFCASSVGPQVNYGYTFGSGTRLTVV.

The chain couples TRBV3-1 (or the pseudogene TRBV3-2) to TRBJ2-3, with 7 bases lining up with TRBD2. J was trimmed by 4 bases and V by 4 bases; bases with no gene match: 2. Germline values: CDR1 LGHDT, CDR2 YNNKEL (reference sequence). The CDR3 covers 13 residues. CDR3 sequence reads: CASSLGLADTQYF. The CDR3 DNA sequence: TGTGCCAGCAGCCTTGGACTAGCAGATACGCAGTATTTT.

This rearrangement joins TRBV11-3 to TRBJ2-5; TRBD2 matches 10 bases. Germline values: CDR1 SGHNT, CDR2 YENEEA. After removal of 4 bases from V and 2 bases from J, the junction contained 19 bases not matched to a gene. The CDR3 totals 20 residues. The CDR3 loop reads CASSSDQAGGFPSSQETQYF. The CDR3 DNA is TGTGCCAGCAGCTCAGATCAAGCGGGAGGGTTTCCCTCCAGTCAAGAGACCCAGTACTTC.

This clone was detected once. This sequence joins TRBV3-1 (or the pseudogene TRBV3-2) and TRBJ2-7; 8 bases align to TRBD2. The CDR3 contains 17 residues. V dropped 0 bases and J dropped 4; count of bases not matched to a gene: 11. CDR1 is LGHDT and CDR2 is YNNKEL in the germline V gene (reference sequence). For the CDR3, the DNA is TGTGCCAGCAGCCAAGATGCCCCGGGACTAGTATTTTACGAGCAGTACTTC. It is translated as CASSQDAPGLVFYEQYF.

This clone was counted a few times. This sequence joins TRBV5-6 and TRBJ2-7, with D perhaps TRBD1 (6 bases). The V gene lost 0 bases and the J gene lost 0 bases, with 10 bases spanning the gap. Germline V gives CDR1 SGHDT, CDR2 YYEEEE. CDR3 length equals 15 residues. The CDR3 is CASSLAPRGSYEQYF. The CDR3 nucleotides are TGTGCCAGCAGCTTGGCACCCAGGGGCTCCTACGAGCAGTACTTC. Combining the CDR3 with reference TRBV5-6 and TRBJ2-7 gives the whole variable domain DAGVTQSPTHLIKTRGQQVTLRCSPKSGHDTVSWYQQALGQGPQFIFQYYEEEERQRGNFPDRFSGHQFPNYSSELNVNALLLGDSALYLCASSLAPRGSYEQYFGPGTRLTVT.

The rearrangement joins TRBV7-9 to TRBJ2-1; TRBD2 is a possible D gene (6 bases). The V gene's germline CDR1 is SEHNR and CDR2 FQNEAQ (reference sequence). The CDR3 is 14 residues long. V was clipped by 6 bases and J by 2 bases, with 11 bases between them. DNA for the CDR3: TGTGCCAGCAGTCCCTTAGCGGCCTACAATGAGCAGTTCTTC. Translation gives CASSPLAAYNEQFF.

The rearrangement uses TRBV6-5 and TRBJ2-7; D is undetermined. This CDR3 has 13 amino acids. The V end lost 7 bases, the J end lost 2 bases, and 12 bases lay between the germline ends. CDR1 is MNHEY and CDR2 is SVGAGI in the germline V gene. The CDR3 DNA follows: TGTGCCAGCAATGTACATTCAACCTACGAGCAGTACTTC. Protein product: CASNVHSTYEQYF.

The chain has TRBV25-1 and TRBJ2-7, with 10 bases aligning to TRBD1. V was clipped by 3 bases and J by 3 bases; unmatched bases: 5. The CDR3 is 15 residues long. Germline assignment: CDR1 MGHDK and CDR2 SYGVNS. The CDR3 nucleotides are TGTGCCAGCAGTGATGCCGGGACAGGGGACTACGAGCAGTACTTC. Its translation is CASSDAGTGDYEQYF.

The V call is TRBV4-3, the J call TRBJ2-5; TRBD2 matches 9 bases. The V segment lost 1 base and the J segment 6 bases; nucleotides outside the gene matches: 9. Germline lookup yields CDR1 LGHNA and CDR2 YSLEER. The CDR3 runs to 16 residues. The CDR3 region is CASSQGTGTSSQTQYF. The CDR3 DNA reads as TGCGCCAGCAGCCAAGGCACCGGGACTAGCAGCCAGACCCAGTACTTC.

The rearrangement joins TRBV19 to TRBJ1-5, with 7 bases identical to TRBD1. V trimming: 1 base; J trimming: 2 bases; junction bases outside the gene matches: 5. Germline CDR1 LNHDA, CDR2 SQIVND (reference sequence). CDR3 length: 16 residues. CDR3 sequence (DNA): TGTGCCAGTAGTATAGCCGACAGGGTCGGCAATCAGCCCCAGCATTTT. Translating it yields CASSIADRVGNQPQHF.

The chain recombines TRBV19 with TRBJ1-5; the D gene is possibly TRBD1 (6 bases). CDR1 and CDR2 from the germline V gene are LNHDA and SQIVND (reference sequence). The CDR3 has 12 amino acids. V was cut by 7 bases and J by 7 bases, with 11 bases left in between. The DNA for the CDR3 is TGTGCCAGTAACGTTGGGGGCCAGCCCCAGCATTTT. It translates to CASNVGGQPQHF.

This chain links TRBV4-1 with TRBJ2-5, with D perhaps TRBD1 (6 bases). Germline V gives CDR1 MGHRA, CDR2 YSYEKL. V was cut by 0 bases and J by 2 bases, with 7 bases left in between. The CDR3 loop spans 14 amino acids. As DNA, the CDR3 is TGCGCCAGCAGCCAAGATACAGGGCAAGAGACCCAGTACTTC. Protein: CASSQDTGQETQYF.

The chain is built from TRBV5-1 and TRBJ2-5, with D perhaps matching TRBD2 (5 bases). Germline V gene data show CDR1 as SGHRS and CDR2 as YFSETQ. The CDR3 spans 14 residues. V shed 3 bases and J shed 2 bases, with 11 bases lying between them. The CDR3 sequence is CASSSQPGQETQYF. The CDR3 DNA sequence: TGCGCCAGCAGCTCTCAACCGGGGCAAGAGACCCAGTACTTC.

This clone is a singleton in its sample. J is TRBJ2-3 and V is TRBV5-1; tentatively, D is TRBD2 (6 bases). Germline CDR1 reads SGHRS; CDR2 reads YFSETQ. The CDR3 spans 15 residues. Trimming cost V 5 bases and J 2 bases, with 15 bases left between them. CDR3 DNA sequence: TGCGCCAGCAGTAAGGAGGGAGGCGTCACAGATACGCAGTATTTT. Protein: CASSKEGGVTDTQYF. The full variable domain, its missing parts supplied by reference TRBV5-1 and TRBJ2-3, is KAGVTQTPRYLIKTRGQQVTLSCSPISGHRSVSWYQQTPGQGLQFLFEYFSETQRNKGNFPGRFSGRQFSNSRSEMNVSTLELGDSALYLCASSKEGGVTDTQYFGPGTRLTVL.

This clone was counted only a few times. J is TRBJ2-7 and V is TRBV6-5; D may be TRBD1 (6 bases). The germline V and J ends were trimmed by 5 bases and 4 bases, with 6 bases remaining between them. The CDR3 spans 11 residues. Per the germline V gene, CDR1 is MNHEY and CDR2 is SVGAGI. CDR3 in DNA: TGTGCCAGCAGTACAGGGTACGAGCAGTACTTC. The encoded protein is CASSTGYEQYF.

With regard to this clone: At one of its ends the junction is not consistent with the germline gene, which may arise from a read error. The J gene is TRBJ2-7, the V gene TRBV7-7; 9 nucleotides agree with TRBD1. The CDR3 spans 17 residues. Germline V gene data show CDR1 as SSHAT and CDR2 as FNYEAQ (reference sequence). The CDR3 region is CASSLGSPGTGTYEQYF. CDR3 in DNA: TGTGCTAGCAGCTTAGGTAGTCCCGGGACAGGGACCTACGAGCAGTACTTC. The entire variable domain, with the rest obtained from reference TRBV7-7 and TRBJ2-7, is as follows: GAGVSQSPRYKVTKRGQDVTLRCDPISSHATLYWYQQALGQGPEFLTYFNYEAQPDKSGLPSDRFSAERPEGSISTLTIQRTEQRDSAMYRCASSLGSPGTGTYEQYFGPGTRLTVT.

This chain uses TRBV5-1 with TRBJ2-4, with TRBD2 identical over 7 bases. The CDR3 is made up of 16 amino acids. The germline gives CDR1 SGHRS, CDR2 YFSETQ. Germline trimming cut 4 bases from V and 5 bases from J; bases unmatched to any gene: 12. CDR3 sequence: CASSLSLGGGENIQYF. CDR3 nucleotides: TGCGCCAGCAGCCTATCACTCGGTGGGGGGGAAAACATTCAGTACTTC.

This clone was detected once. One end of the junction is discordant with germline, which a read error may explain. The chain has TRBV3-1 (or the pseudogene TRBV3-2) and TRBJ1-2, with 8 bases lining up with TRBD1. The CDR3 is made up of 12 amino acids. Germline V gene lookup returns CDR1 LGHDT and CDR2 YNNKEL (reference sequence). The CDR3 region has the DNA TGTGCCAGCAGCCCACAGGGTGGGGGACAGGAGTTC. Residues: CASSPQGGGQEF.

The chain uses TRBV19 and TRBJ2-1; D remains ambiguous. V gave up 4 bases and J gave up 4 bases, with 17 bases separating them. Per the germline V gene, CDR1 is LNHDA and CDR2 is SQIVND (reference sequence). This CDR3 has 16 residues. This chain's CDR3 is CASSTTIRGAYNEQFF. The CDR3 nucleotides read TGTGCCAGTAGTACCACGATCCGCGGCGCTTACAATGAGCAGTTCTTC.

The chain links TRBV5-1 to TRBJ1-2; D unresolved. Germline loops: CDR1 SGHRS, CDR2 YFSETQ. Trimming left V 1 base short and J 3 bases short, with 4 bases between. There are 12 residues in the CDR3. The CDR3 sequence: CASSLPDYGYTF. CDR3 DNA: TGCGCCAGCAGCTTGCCTGACTATGGCTACACCTTC.

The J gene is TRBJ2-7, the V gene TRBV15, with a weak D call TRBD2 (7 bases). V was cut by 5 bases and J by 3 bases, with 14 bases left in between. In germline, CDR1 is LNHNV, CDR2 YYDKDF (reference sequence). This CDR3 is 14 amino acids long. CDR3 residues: CATSGTGRDYEQYF. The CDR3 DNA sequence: TGTGCCACCAGCGGTACAGGGAGGGACTACGAGCAGTACTTC.